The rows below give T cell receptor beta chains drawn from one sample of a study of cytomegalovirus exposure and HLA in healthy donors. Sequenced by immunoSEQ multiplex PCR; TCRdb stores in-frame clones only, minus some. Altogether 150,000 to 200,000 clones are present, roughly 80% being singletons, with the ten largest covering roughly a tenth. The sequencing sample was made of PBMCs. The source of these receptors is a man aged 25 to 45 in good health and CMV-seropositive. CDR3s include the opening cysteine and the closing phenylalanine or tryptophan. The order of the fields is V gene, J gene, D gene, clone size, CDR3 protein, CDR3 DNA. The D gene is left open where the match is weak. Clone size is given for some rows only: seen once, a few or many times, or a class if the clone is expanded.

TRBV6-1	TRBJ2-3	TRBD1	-	CASSETGGRTDTQYF	TGTGCCAGCAGTGAGACAGGGGGCCGCACAGATACGCAGTATTTT
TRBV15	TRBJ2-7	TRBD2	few	CATSRPGLAGVYEQYF	TGTGCCACCAGCAGGCCGGGACTAGCGGGTGTCTACGAGCAGTACTTC
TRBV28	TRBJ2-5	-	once	CASSTPFGGSGETQYF	TGTGCCAGCAGTACCCCGTTTGGGGGCTCGGGAGAGACCCAGTACTTC
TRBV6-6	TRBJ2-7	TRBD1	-	CASSYPETGLTYEQYF	TGTGCCAGCAGTTACCCCGAGACAGGGCTTACCTACGAGCAGTACTTC
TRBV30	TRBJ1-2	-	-	CAWRPPIGAIYGYTF	TGTGCCTGGAGACCACCGATAGGGGCGATCTATGGCTACACCTTC
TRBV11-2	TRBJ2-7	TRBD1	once	CASSYWDSSYEQYF	TGTGCCAGCAGCTATTGGGACAGCTCCTACGAGCAGTACTTC
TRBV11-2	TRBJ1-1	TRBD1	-	CASSTGQGGTEAFF	TGTGCCAGCAGCACGGGACAGGGAGGCACTGAAGCTTTCTTT
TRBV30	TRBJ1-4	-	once	CAWSVRGGHLKLFF	TGTGCCTGGAGTGTACGGGGAGGACACCTAAAACTGTTTTTT
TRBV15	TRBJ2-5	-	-	CATSRDQEGVPGVRETQYF	TGTGCCACCAGCAGAGATCAAGAGGGAGTCCCTGGGGTACGGGAGACCCAGTACTTC
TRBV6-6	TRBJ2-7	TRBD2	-	CASSPFGGSSYEQYF	TGTGCCAGCAGCCCATTCGGGGGGAGCTCCTACGAGCAGTACTTC
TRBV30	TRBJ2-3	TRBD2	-	CAWSEGGGGDTQYF	TGTGCCTGGAGCGAGGGCGGGGGGGGAGATACGCAGTATTTT
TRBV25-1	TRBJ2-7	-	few	CASSALASSYEQYF	TGTGCCAGCAGTGCGCTAGCGAGCTCCTACGAGCAGTACTTC
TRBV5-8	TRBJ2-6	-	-	CASSFDSSGANVLTF	TGTGCCAGCAGCTTTGACAGCTCTGGGGCCAACGTCCTGACTTTC
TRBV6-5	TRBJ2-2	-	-	CASSSGGRRIKVFF	TGTGCCAGCAGTTCGGGGGGCAGGCGGATTAAGGTGTTTTTT
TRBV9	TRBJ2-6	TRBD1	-	CASSGSYRDRGPNVLTF	TGTGCCAGCAGCGGATCTTACCGGGACAGGGGTCCCAACGTCCTGACTTTC
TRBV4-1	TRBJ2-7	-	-	CASSQGRGTGAAEQYF	TGCGCCAGCAGCCAAGGTAGAGGGACTGGCGCGGCCGAGCAGTACTTC
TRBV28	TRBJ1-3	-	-	CASSSPSSGGNTIYF	TGTGCCAGCAGTTCCCCCTCTTCGGGGGGAAACACCATATATTTT
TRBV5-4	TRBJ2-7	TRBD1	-	CASSQLPGQGAAEQYF	TGTGCCAGCAGTCAACTGCCGGGACAGGGGGCCGCCGAGCAGTACTTC
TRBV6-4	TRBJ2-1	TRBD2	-	CASSVREGDEQFF	TGTGCCAGCAGTGTACGGGAGGGAGATGAGCAGTTCTTC
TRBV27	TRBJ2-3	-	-	CASSLRSPPTGTQYF	TGTGCCAGCAGTTTACGGTCTCCTCCCACCGGTACGCAGTATTTT
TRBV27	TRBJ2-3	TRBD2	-	CASTLLAGDGDTQYF	TGTGCCAGCACCCTCTTAGCGGGAGACGGAGATACGCAGTATTTT
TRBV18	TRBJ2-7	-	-	CASSPGAGNYEQYF	TGTGCCAGCTCACCGGGAGCGGGCAACTACGAGCAGTACTTC
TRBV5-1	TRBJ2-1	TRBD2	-	CASSPRGTSGRNEQFF	TGCGCCAGCAGCCCGAGAGGGACTAGCGGGAGGAATGAGCAGTTCTTC
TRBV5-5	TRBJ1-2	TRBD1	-	CASSLATGEWGYTF	TGTGCCAGCAGCTTGGCGACAGGGGAATGGGGCTACACCTTC
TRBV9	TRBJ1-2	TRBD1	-	CASSEGQFNYGYTF	TGTGCCAGCAGCGAGGGACAGTTTAACTATGGCTACACCTTC
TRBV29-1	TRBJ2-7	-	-	CSVGIRTSLYEQYF	TGCAGCGTGGGCATCCGAACGTCCCTCTACGAGCAGTACTTC
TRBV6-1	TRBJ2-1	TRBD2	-	CASSGGSTYNEQFF	TGTGCCAGCTCGGGGGGGTCTACCTACAATGAGCAGTTCTTC